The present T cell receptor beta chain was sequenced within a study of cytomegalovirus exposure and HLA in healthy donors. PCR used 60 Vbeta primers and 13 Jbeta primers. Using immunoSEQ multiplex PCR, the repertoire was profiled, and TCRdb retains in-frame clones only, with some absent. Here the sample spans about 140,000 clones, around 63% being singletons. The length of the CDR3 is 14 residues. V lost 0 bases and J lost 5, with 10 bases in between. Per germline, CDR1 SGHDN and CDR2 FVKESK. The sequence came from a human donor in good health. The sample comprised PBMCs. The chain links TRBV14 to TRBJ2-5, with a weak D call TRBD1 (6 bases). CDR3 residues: CASSQDRGAETQYF. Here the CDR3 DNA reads TGTGCCAGCAGCCAAGACAGGGGCGCGGAGACCCAGTACTTC.